This T cell receptor beta chain was identified in a study of lymphopenia after photon versus proton radiotherapy. The CDR3 is 13 residues long. The germline V and J ends were trimmed by 6 bases and 2 bases, with 10 bases remaining between them. The germline V gene has CDR1 MNHNY and CDR2 SVGAGI (reference sequence). As concerns this clone: Its antigen is as yet unknown.

The table came from immunoSEQ multiplex PCR; TCRdb's copy has only in-frame clones and leaves some out. This table holds 25,000 to 30,000 clones, 81% found once. Study conclusions and caveats: Better survival with proton therapy was suggested as possible, not demonstrated. Larger post-nadir TCR diversity loss correlated inversely with survival in deceased patients. After lymphocyte nadir, photon-treated repertoires showed oligoclonal expansion, especially CD8+ Temra. Proton therapy kept repertoires fairly stable, unlike photons, which gained effector/memory cells.

The source of this sequence is a middle-aged man with gastric cancer. The V and J genes are TRBV6-6 and TRBJ1-2; no definite D call. This sample comprised peripheral blood, obtained from a patient treated with photon-based radiotherapy. The CDR3 nucleotides are TGTGCCAGCAGCGGAGGAGTAAACTATGGCTACACCTTC. This encodes CASSGGVNYGYTF.